This paragraph covers one T cell receptor (beta chain) sequence. They ran version v3.0 of the immunoSEQ assay at survey level. Only in-frame clones appear in the TCRdb table, and some are missing; sequencing was by immunoSEQ multiplex PCR. The sample contains about 39,000 clones, around nine tenths of which appear only once. This sample is drawn from a study of long-term antiretroviral therapy in people with HIV. On the study more broadly: First collections came about a decade before the 2015 immediate-ART recommendation.

The origin of this receptor is a woman in her late teens or twenties with HIV. The sample consisted of unsorted PBMCs, taken just before starting antiretroviral therapy.

The CDR3 reads CAWSVRSSGRARSSYEQYF. Here the CDR3 DNA reads TGTGCCTGGAGTGTAAGGAGTAGCGGGAGGGCCCGTAGCTCCTACGAGCAGTACTTC. This chain uses TRBV30 with TRBJ2-7; 11 bases match TRBD2. The germline V gene has CDR1 GTSNPN and CDR2 SVGIG (reference sequence). The CDR3 has 19 amino acids. Trimming took 0 bases from V and 0 from J; bases not matched to a gene: 13.